The 31 T cell receptor beta chains given below trace back to one sample, sequenced in a study of blood T cell repertoires in COVID-19. The method was immunoSEQ multiplex PCR; TCRdb's version includes in-frame clones alone and lacks a portion of them. The table has under 300,000 clones, roughly 90% seen once. The source material was peripheral blood. The receptors originated from a man in his 60s who had recovered from COVID-19.

This chain connects TRBV2 to TRBJ1-2; 7 nucleotides line up with TRBD1. This CDR3 has 13 amino acids. V lost 5 bases and J lost 2; bases outside the gene matches: 2. In germline, CDR1 is SNHLY, CDR2 FYNNEI. CDR3 in amino acids: CASSRDSNYGYTF. The DNA for the CDR3 is TGTGCCAGCAGTAGGGACAGCAACTATGGCTACACCTTC. Supplemented by reference TRBV2 and TRBJ1-2, the full variable domain reads EPEVTQTPSHQVTQMGQEVILRCVPISNHLYFYWYRQILGQKVEFLVSFYNNEISEKSEIFDDQFSVERPDGSNFTLKIRSTKLEDSAMYFCASSRDSNYGYTFGSGTRLTVV.

The V and J genes are TRBV5-1 and TRBJ2-5, with D unclear. CDR1 and CDR2 (germline): SGHRS, YFSETQ. The CDR3 has 14 residues. Trimming removed 0 bases from V and 0 bases from J, with 6 bases in between. The CDR3 region is CASSLELHQETQYF. CDR3 DNA: TGCGCCAGCAGCTTGGAGCTGCACCAAGAGACCCAGTACTTC.

This clone came up a few times. The V call is TRBV2, the J call TRBJ1-1, with D uncertain. CDR3 length: 13 amino acids. The germline V gene encodes CDR1 SNHLY and CDR2 FYNNEI. Trimming took off 4 bases at V and 5 bases at J, with 11 bases between the two ends. CDR3 protein: CASSGFSGTEAFF. The CDR3 DNA sequence: TGTGCCAGCAGTGGATTCAGCGGGACTGAAGCTTTCTTT.

This clone appeared a single time. V gene TRBV3-1 (or the pseudogene TRBV3-2) combines with J gene TRBJ2-4; 9 bases match TRBD1. CDR1 and CDR2 from the germline V gene are LGHDT and YNNKEL (reference sequence). The CDR3 is made up of 15 amino acids. V lost 1 base to trimming and J lost 7 bases; unmatched junction nucleotides: 5. The CDR3 region is CASSQGTGVNNIQYF. The CDR3 coding sequence is TGTGCCAGCAGCCAAGGGACAGGGGTGAACAACATTCAGTACTTC.

The chain combines TRBV4-1 with TRBJ1-3; possible D gene TRBD1, 5 bases. The CDR3 covers 15 residues. Germline CDR1 reads MGHRA; CDR2 reads YSYEKL. With 4 bases removed from V and 3 bases from J, the gap between germline ends came to 13 bases. CDR3 protein: CASSRQGSGGNTIYF. CDR3 nucleotide sequence: TGCGCCAGCAGCCGCCAGGGCTCGGGTGGAAACACCATATATTTT.

The chain employs TRBV12-3 or TRBV12-4 and TRBJ1-2; D perhaps matches TRBD1 (5 bases). This CDR3 is built from 13 residues. The V and J ends lost 3 bases and 8 bases respectively, with 13 bases between them. CDR3 sequence reads: CASSFGRGPGYTF. CDR3 nucleotide sequence: TGTGCCAGCAGTTTTGGAAGGGGTCCAGGCTACACCTTC.

V and J are TRBV9 and TRBJ1-1; TRBD1 is a possible D gene (6 bases). The CDR3 contains 13 residues. V dropped 3 bases and J dropped 4 bases, with 10 bases sitting between them. Germline CDR1 is SGDLS and CDR2 is YYNGEE. CDR3 protein: CASSAGGATEAFF. The CDR3 coding sequence is TGTGCCAGCAGCGCCGGGGGGGCCACTGAAGCTTTCTTT.

The chain carries TRBV6-5 and TRBJ2-1; possible D gene TRBD2, 5 bases. Germline V gene sequence: CDR1 MNHEY, CDR2 SVGAGI. The CDR3 has 15 amino acids. Trimming removed 6 bases at V and 1 base at J, with 13 bases between. The chain's CDR3 is CASRDLEWSYNEQFF. DNA of the CDR3: TGTGCCAGCAGGGACTTAGAATGGTCCTACAATGAGCAGTTCTTC.

This rearrangement joins TRBV23-1 to TRBJ2-1, with 7 bases fitting TRBD1. TRBV23-1 is known as an ORF, though its function is uncertain. Germline trimming cut 4 bases from V and 7 bases from J; bases unmatched to any gene: 13. The CDR3 contains 16 residues. The chain's CDR3 is CASSPRGRGTGNEQFF. CDR3 sequence (DNA): TGCGCCAGCAGTCCTAGGGGCAGGGGGACCGGAAATGAGCAGTTCTTC.

This clone was detected once. The rearrangement joins TRBV29-1 to TRBJ1-2; the D is unclear. V lost 3 bases to trimming and J lost 7 bases, with 6 bases between them. Germline V lookup: CDR1 SQVTM, CDR2 ANQGSEA. This CDR3 is 10 amino acids long. The CDR3 reads CSVDKSGYTF. The CDR3 DNA sequence: TGCAGCGTTGATAAATCTGGCTACACCTTC.

This chain links TRBV5-8 with TRBJ1-2; D is ambiguous. The V end lost 1 base, the J end lost 5 bases, and 15 bases lay between the germline ends. CDR1 and CDR2 from the germline V gene are SGHTS and YDEGEE. This CDR3 spans 15 amino acids. The CDR3: CASSLMESRSYGYTF. CDR3 DNA: TGTGCCAGCAGCTTGATGGAGAGTAGATCATATGGCTACACCTTC.

The V and J genes are TRBV5-6 and TRBJ2-3; D possibly corresponds to TRBD2 (5 bases). V was clipped by 4 bases and J by 7 bases, with 13 bases between them. CDR1 and CDR2 (germline): SGHDT, YYEEEE. There are 13 residues in the CDR3. CDR3 region: CASSTNRRNTQYF. The CDR3 DNA is TGTGCCAGCAGCACGAACCGGAGGAATACGCAGTATTTT.

The chain combines TRBV3-1 (or the pseudogene TRBV3-2) with TRBJ1-4, with unresolved D. Germline CDR1 LGHDT, CDR2 YNNKEL (reference sequence). Trimming removed 1 base at V and 12 bases at J, with 9 bases between. This CDR3 comprises 12 residues. CDR3 region: CASSQGAQELFF. CDR3 nucleotide sequence: TGTGCCAGCAGCCAAGGAGCCCAGGAACTGTTTTTT.

The chain combines TRBV7-2 with TRBJ2-1; D is possibly TRBD2 (7 bases). The ends were cut back, 1 base at V and 7 bases at J, with 14 bases in the middle. This CDR3 comprises 15 residues. Germline CDR1 reads SGHTA; CDR2 reads FQGNSA. The CDR3 DNA follows: TGTGCCAGCAGCTTAGGTTGGGGGGGCCTAAATGAGCAGTTCTTC. The encoded protein is CASSLGWGGLNEQFF.

The chain carries TRBV6-5 and TRBJ2-3; 13 nucleotides line up with TRBD2. The CDR3 length is 15 residues. The V gene end was trimmed by 6 bases and the J gene end by 4 bases; junction bases not matched to a gene: 4. CDR1 is MNHEY and CDR2 is SVGAGI in the germline V gene. CDR3 sequence (DNA): TGTGCCAGCAGCAGACTAGCGGGGGGAGCAGATACGCAGTATTTT. Its translation: CASSRLAGGADTQYF.

The CDR3 region is CASSLTGGPYNSPLHF. CDR3 nucleotides: TGTGCCAGCAGCTTGACAGGTGGGCCATATAATTCACCCCTCCACTTT. The chain uses TRBV5-5 and TRBJ1-6; D is perhaps TRBD1 (5 bases). This CDR3 is built from 16 residues. V lost 1 base, J lost 4 bases, and 12 bases lay in between. Germline lookup yields CDR1 SGHKS and CDR2 YYEKEE (reference sequence).

CDR3 nucleotides: TGTGCCAGCAGTTCGTCTAGCGGGGAGGACTACGAGCAGTACTTC. Translation gives CASSSSSGEDYEQYF. This chain connects TRBV28 to TRBJ2-7, with 9 bases aligning to TRBD2. The CDR3 is 15 residues long. Germline CDR1 reads MDHEN; CDR2 reads SYDVKM. The trim removed 4 bases at V and 3 bases at J, leaving 7 bases unmatched.

The chain carries TRBV14 and TRBJ2-1; 9 nucleotides match TRBD1. The CDR3 runs to 16 residues. With V trimmed by 5 bases and J by 3 bases, 8 bases remained unmatched. CDR1 is SGHDN, CDR2 FVKESK, per germline. The CDR3 bases are TGTGCCAGCAGCACCCGGGACAGGGAAATCTACAATGAGCAGTTCTTC. Encoded protein: CASSTRDREIYNEQFF.

V usage is TRBV7-8 and J usage is TRBJ2-5, with 9 bases lining up with TRBD1. The CDR3 sequence is 15 residues long. The germline CDR1 and CDR2 sequences are SGHVS and FQNEAQ. J lost 4 bases, V lost 1 base, and 4 bases had no gene match. DNA for the CDR3: TGTGCCAGCAGCTTAGGACAGGGGGTTTTAGAGACCCAGTACTTC. This codes for CASSLGQGVLETQYF.

This chain joins TRBV27 and TRBJ1-1; 7 positions agree with TRBD1. V shed 6 bases and J 0 bases; nucleotides not matched to a gene: 4. CDR1 is MNHEY, CDR2 SMNVEV, per germline (reference sequence). The CDR3 extends over 14 amino acids. Here the CDR3 DNA reads TGTGCCAGCAGACTCGGGACAGTGAACACTGAAGCTTTCTTT. Protein sequence: CASRLGTVNTEAFF.

In nucleotides, the CDR3 is TGTGCCAGCAGCCCACCGACAGGCTATGGCTACACCTTC. It yields the protein CASSPPTGYGYTF. The chain links TRBV5-6 to TRBJ1-2, with a tentative D call TRBD1 (6 bases). This CDR3 region has 13 residues. The germline V and J ends were trimmed by 4 bases and 4 bases, with 11 bases remaining between them. CDR1 is SGHDT, CDR2 YYEEEE, per germline.

The V call is TRBV9, the J call TRBJ1-6, with no clear D. The CDR3 has 16 amino acids. Trimming cost V 3 bases and J 0 bases, with 10 bases left between them. Germline V gene data show CDR1 as SGDLS and CDR2 as YYNGEE. The CDR3 DNA follows: TGTGCCAGCAGCGCCCCCCACGGCTCCTATAATTCACCCCTCCACTTT. It yields the protein CASSAPHGSYNSPLHF.

This chain joins TRBV30 and TRBJ1-2, with D perhaps TRBD1 (6 bases). The CDR3 sequence is 13 residues long. CDR1 is GTSNPN and CDR2 is SVGIG in the germline V gene (reference sequence). Trimming removed 2 bases from V and 4 bases from J, with 11 bases in between. The CDR3 DNA follows: TGTGCCTGGAGTCCCCGGGACACCTATGGCTACACCTTC. Protein sequence: CAWSPRDTYGYTF.

CDR3 nucleotide sequence: TGTGCCAGCAGGAGACAGGATTATGGCTACACCTTC. It specifies CASRRQDYGYTF. The chain uses TRBV27 and TRBJ1-2, with TRBD1 as a possible D gene (6 bases). This CDR3 region has 12 residues. Looked up from germline, CDR1 is MNHEY and CDR2 is SMNVEV (reference sequence). Trimming removed 6 bases from V and 5 bases from J, with 10 bases in between.

Only a few counts were recorded for this clone. The chain carries TRBV9 and TRBJ2-2, with unresolved D. The germline V and J ends were trimmed by 5 bases and 1 base, with 9 bases remaining between them. Germline assignment: CDR1 SGDLS and CDR2 YYNGEE. The CDR3 is 14 amino acids. CDR3 loop: CASRRDLNTGELFF. CDR3 nucleotide sequence: TGTGCCAGCAGGCGAGATTTGAACACCGGGGAGCTGTTTTTT.

The chain recombines TRBV6-5 with TRBJ1-5; D may be TRBD1 (6 bases). CDR1 is MNHEY, CDR2 SVGAGI, per germline. This CDR3 comprises 13 residues. With 2 bases removed from V and 6 bases from J, the gap between germline ends came to 8 bases. CDR3 DNA sequence: TGTGCCAGCAGTTACAGGGGGAGTCAGCCCCAGCATTTT. It specifies CASSYRGSQPQHF.

The chain is built from TRBV7-9 and TRBJ1-4; D is unclear. Looked up from germline, CDR1 is SEHNR and CDR2 is FQNEAQ (reference sequence). CDR3 size: 13 residues. V shed 4 bases and J shed 7 bases, with 10 bases lying between them. The CDR3 DNA reads TGTGCCAGCAGCTCCATTAGGAGTGAAAAACTGTTTTTT. This encodes CASSSIRSEKLFF.

The rearrangement links TRBV13 to TRBJ2-7; 16 bases line up with TRBD2. CDR1 and CDR2 (germline): PRHDT, FYEKMQ (reference sequence). J lost 4 bases, V lost 3 bases, and 6 bases had no gene match. The CDR3 has 17 residues. The CDR3 sequence is CASSFGTSGGAVYEQYF. In DNA, the CDR3 is TGTGCCAGCAGCTTCGGGACTAGCGGGGGGGCCGTGTACGAGCAGTACTTC.

The chain joins TRBV6-5 to TRBJ1-2; 7 bases map to TRBD1. Germline V gene lookup returns CDR1 MNHEY and CDR2 SVGAGI. This CDR3 region has 13 residues. Losses at the gene ends were 6 bases for V and 7 bases for J; bases not matched to a gene: 8. This chain's CDR3 is CASSRGQLGGYTF. In nucleotides, the CDR3 is TGTGCCAGCAGCAGGGGACAGCTTGGTGGCTACACCTTC.

The chain is built from TRBV29-1 and TRBJ2-2; 7 bases fit TRBD2. Germline assignment: CDR1 SQVTM and CDR2 ANQGSEA. The length of the CDR3 is 16 residues. CDR3 protein: CSTGGSGGLGTGELFF. The CDR3 nucleotides are TGCAGTACTGGGGGTTCCGGGGGGTTAGGCACCGGGGAGCTGTTTTTT.

The rearrangement joins TRBV6-5 to TRBJ2-3; 8 bases match TRBD2. J lost 0 bases, V lost 10 bases, and 6 bases had no gene match. CDR1 is MNHEY and CDR2 is SVGAGI in the germline V gene. The CDR3 consists of 14 residues. The CDR3 DNA reads TGTGCCACCACGGGGGGGGCAAGCACAGATACGCAGTATTTT. The encoded protein is CATTGGASTDTQYF.